Presented here are 5 T cell receptor beta chains from one specimen sequenced in a study of T cells in Graves' hyperthyroidism and ophthalmopathy. RNA transcripts were the template for amplifying TCR beta CDR3 regions. HTBI primers were used for first-round RT-PCR of the TCR CDR3. One entry per CDR3 protein, called by TCRdb with MiXCR from the multiplex PCR reads. The table includes about 510,000 distinct CDR3 sequences, over 35% detected once. Source material: peripheral blood or thyroid tissue (not recorded which). The receptors stem from an adult woman with Graves' disease, either hyperthyroidism or ophthalmopathy (not recorded which).

This clonotype was observed a handful of times. The chain combines TRBV7-2 with TRBJ1-5, with unresolved D. This CDR3 spans 14 amino acids. The V gene lost 3 bases and the J gene lost 3 bases, with 9 bases spanning the gap. Germline values: CDR1 SGHTA, CDR2 FQGNSA. Here the CDR3 reads CASSFHGVNQPQHF. In DNA form, the CDR3 reads TGTGCCAGCAGCTTCCACGGGGTCAATCAGCCCCAGCATTTT.

This clonotype was seen repeatedly, ten times or more. The chain recombines TRBV5-1 with TRBJ1-3; D not certain. Trimming removed 7 bases from V and 1 base from J, with 9 bases in between. The CDR3 spans 13 residues. Germline V gives CDR1 SGHRS, CDR2 YFSETQ. This CDR3 is CASAKTSGNTIYF. DNA of the CDR3: TGCGCCAGCGCGAAGACATCTGGAAACACCATATATTTT.

The V gene is TRBV7-2, the J gene TRBJ2-7; 10 bases agree with TRBD2. Unmatched junction bases numbered 11, after V lost 6 bases and J lost 6 bases. Germline lookup yields CDR1 SGHTA and CDR2 FQGNSA. This CDR3 region has 15 residues. The CDR3 bases are TGTGCCAGCAGGCCTACTAGCGGGGCCCTTAGCGAGCAGTACTTC. This translates into CASRPTSGALSEQYF.

In DNA form, the CDR3 reads TGCAGCGTTCCCGGGACAGTGTACGAGCAGTACTTC. Protein sequence: CSVPGTVYEQYF. The chain combines TRBV29-1 with TRBJ2-7; 7 bases line up with TRBD1. There are 12 residues in the CDR3. From germline, CDR1 is SQVTM and CDR2 ANQGSEA. J gave up 4 bases and V 5 bases, and 5 bases lay outside the gene matches.

This chain's CDR3 is CASSLEGRVQETQYF. The DNA of the CDR3 is TGTGCCAGCAGCTTAGAAGGAAGGGTTCAAGAGACCCAGTACTTC. This chain connects TRBV11-2 to TRBJ2-5; no reliable D call. Germline V lookup: CDR1 SGHAT, CDR2 FQNNGV. The length of the CDR3 is 15 residues. V lost 0 bases and J lost 2, with 10 bases in between.